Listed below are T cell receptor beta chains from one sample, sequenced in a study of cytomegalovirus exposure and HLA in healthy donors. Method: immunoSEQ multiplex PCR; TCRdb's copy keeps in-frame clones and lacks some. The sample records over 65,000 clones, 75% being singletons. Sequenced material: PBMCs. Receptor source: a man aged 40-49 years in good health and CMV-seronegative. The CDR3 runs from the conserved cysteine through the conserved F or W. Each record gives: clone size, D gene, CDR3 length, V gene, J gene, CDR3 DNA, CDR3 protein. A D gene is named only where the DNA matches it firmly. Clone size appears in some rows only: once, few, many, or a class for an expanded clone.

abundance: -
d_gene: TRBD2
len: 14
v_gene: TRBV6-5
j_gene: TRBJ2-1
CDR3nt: TGTGCCAGCACCTGGCGGGAGGGCCCCGGAGAGCAGTTCTTC
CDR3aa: CASTWREGPGEQFF

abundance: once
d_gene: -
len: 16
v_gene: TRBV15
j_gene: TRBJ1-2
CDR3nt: TGTGCCACCAGCAGAGATCTTGCTGGAGGGGCCTATGGCTACACCTTC
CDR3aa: CATSRDLAGGAYGYTF

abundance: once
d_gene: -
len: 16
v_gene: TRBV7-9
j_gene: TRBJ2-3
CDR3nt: TGTGCCAGCAACAACTTTTTTCAGCGGAGCACAGATACGCAGTATTTT
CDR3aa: CASNNFFQRSTDTQYF

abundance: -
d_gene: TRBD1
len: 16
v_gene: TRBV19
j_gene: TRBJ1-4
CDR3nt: TGTGCCAGTAGTGACGACAGGGGGAGAACTAATGAAAAACTGTTTTTT
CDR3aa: CASSDDRGRTNEKLFF

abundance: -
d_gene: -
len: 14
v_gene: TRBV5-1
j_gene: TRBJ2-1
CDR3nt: TGCGCCAGCAGCTCGAGCCCGCCCTATAATGAGCAGTTCTTC
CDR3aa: CASSSSPPYNEQFF

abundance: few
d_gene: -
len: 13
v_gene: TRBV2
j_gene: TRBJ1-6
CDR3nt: TGTGCCAGCAGTGCCACCCCTCTGGGCGCCCTCCACTTT
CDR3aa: CASSATPLGALHF

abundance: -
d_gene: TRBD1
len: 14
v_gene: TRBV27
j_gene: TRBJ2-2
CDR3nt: TGTGCCAGCAGTTCCTGGGACAGAGGCGGGGAGCTGTTTTTT
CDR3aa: CASSSWDRGGELFF

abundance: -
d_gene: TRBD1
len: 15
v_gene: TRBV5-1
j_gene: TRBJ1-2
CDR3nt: TGCGCCAGCAGCTTGGCAGGGGGGCAGAGCTATGGCTACACCTTC
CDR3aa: CASSLAGGQSYGYTF

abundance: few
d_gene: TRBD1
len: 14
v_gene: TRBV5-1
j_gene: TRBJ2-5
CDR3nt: TGCGCCACAACCGGGACAGGGCGGGGAGAGACCCAGTACTTC
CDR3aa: CATTGTGRGETQYF

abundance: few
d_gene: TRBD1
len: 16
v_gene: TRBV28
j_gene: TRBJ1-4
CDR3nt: TGTGCCAGCAGTCCGGACAGGGGGCTTGCTAATGAAAAACTGTTTTTT
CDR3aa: CASSPDRGLANEKLFF

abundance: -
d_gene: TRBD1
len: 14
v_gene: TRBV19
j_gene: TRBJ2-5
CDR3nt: TGTGCCAGTACCTCGACAGGGAGCCAAGAGACCCAGTACTTC
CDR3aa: CASTSTGSQETQYF

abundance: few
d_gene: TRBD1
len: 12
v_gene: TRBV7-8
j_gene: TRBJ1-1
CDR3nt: TGTGCCAGCAGCTTAGGGACAGGGTGGACTTTCTTT
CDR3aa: CASSLGTGWTFF

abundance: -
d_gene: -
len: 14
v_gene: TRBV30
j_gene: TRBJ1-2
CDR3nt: TGTGCCTGGAGTGTAAGACGGAGTGAGAGTGGCTACACCTTC
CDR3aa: CAWSVRRSESGYTF

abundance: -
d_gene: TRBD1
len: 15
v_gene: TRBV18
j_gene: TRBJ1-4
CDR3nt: TGTGCCAGCTCACCTTCGACAGGGAGCCCCGAAAAACTGTTTTTT
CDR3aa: CASSPSTGSPEKLFF

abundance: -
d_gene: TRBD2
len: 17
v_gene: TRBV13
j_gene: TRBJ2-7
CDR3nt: TGTGCCAGCAGCTTAGGGATTGGGCTAGCGGGCTCCTACGAGCAGTACTTC
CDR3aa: CASSLGIGLAGSYEQYF

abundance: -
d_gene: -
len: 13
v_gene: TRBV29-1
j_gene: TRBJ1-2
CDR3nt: TGCAGCGTTGAACAGGGTGTCGACTATGGCTACACCTTC
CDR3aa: CSVEQGVDYGYTF

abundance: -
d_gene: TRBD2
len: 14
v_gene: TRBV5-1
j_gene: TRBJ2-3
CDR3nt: TGCGCCAGCAGCTTGGGGCTAGCGGGAGATACGCAGTATTTT
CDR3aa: CASSLGLAGDTQYF

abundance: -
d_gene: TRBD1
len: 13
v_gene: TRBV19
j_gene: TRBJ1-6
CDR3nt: TGTGCCAGTAGCCAGGGGGCCAATTCACCCCTCCACTTT
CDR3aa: CASSQGANSPLHF

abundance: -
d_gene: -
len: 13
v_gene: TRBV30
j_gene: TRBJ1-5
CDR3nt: TGTGCCTGGAGTGGGGACACGAATCAGCCCCAGCATTTT
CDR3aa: CAWSGDTNQPQHF

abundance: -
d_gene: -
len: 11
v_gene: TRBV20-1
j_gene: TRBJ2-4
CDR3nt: TGCAGTGCCGCGGCCAAAAACATTCAGTACTTC
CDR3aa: CSAAAKNIQYF

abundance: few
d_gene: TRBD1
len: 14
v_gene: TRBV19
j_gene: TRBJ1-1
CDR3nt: TGTGCCAGTAGGTTACAGGGGACCAACACTGAAGCTTTCTTT
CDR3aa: CASRLQGTNTEAFF

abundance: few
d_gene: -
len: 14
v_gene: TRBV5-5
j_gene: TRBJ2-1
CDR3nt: TGTGCCAGCAGCTTGGAAGCGGACGGGCATGAGCAGTTCTTC
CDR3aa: CASSLEADGHEQFF

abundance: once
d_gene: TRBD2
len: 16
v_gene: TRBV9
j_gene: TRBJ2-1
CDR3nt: TGTGCCAGCAGCCTGCGGACTAGCGGGATATTTAATGAGCAGTTCTTC
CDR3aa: CASSLRTSGIFNEQFF

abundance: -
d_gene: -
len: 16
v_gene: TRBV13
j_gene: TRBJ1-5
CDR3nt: TGTGCCAGCAGTTCGCCGGTGCGGGCCCCTAATCAGCCCCAGCATTTT
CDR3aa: CASSSPVRAPNQPQHF

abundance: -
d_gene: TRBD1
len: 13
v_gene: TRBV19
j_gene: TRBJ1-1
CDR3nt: TGTGCCAGTAGGGGACAGGGGGGCACTGAAGCTTTCTTT
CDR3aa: CASRGQGGTEAFF

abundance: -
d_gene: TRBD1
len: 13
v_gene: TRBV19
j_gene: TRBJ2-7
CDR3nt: TGTGCCAGTAGTTGGCAGGGGGACTACGAGCAGTACTTC
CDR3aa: CASSWQGDYEQYF

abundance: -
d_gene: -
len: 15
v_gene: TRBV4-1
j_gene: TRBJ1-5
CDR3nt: TGCGCCAGCAGCCAAGATGGGGGGAACGGGCAGCCCCAGCATTTT
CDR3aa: CASSQDGGNGQPQHF

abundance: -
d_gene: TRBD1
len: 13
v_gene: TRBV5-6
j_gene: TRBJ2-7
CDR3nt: TGTGCCAGCATCCTTGCAGGGGGTTACGAGCAGTACTTC
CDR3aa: CASILAGGYEQYF

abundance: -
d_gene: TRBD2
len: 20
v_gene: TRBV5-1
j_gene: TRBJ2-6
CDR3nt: TGCGCCAGCAGCACCCTAAGACAACTAGCGGGGAGCTCTGGGGCCAACGTCCTGACTTTC
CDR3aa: CASSTLRQLAGSSGANVLTF

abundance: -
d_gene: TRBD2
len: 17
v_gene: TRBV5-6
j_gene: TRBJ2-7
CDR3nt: TGTGCCAGCAGCACCCTTTATAGCGGGAGAGAGTTCTACGAGCAGTACTTC
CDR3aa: CASSTLYSGREFYEQYF

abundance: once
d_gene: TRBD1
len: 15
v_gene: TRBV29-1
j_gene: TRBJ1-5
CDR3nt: TGCAGCGTTAGACTAGGGACAGGGTCCAATCAGCCCCAGCATTTT
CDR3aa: CSVRLGTGSNQPQHF

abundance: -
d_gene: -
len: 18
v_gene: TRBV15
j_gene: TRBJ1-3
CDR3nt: TGTGCCACCAGCAGAGATACTTTCGGGCAGGGATCTGGAAACACCATATATTTT
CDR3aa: CATSRDTFGQGSGNTIYF

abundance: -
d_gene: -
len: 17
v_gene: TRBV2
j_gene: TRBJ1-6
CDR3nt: TGTGCCAGCACCGCCGGGTGGGGCAGTCCGGAGAATTCACCCCTCCACTTT
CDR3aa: CASTAGWGSPENSPLHF

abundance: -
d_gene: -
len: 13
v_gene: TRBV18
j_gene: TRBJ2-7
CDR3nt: TGTGCCAGCTCACTGAAGGGGGAAAACGAGCAGTACTTC
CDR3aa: CASSLKGENEQYF

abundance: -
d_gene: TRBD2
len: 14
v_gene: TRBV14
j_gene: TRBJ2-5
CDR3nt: TGTGCCAGCAGCCAACTAGCGGGGGTGGAGACCCAGTACTTC
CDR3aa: CASSQLAGVETQYF

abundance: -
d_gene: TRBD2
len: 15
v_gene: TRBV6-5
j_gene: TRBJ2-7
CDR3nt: TGTGCCAGCAGTTACTCTAGCGGGAGCTCCTACGAGCAGTACTTC
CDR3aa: CASSYSSGSSYEQYF

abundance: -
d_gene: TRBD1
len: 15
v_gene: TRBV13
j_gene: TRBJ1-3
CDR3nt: TGTGCCAGCAGTCGGGACAGGACGGCTGGAAACACCATATATTTT
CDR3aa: CASSRDRTAGNTIYF

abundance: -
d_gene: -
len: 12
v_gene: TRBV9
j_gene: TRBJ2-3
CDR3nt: TGTGCCAGCAGCGACACTAGAGATACGCAGTATTTT
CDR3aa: CASSDTRDTQYF

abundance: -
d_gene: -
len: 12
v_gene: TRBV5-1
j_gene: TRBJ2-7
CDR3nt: TGCGCCAGCAGCTTGCAAGCGCCCGAGCAGTACTTC
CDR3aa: CASSLQAPEQYF

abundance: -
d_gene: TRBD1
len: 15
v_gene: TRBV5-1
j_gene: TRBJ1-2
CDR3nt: TGCGCCTCGGGCCCCCAACAGGGGAAGGGCTATGGCTACACCTTC
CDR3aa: CASGPQQGKGYGYTF

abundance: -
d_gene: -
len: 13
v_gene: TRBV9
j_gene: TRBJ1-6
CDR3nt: TGTGCCAGCAGCGTAGACCCTATTGCACCCCTCCACTTT
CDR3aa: CASSVDPIAPLHF

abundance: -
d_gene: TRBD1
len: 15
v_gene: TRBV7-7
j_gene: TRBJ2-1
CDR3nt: TGTGCTAGCAGCTGGGGTGGGACAGGGGGCAATGAGCAGTTCTTC
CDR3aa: CASSWGGTGGNEQFF

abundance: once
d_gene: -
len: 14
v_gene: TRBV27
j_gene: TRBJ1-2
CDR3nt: TGTGCCAGCAGTGGGGGAGGGAGAGGCTATGGCTACACCTTC
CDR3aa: CASSGGGRGYGYTF

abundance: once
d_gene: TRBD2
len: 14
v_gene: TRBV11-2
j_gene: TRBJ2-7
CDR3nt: TGTGCCAGCAGCTTAGCGGCGGGAGGCTACGAGCAGTACTTC
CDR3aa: CASSLAAGGYEQYF

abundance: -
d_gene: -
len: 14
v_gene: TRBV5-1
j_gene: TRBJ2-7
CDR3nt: TGCGCCAGCAGCTTGGACAGGCGGAACTACGAGCAGTACTTC
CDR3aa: CASSLDRRNYEQYF

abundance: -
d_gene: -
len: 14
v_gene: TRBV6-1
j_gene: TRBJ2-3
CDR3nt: TGTGCCACCGTCGTCGGGACAAGCACAGATACGCAGTATTTT
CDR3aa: CATVVGTSTDTQYF